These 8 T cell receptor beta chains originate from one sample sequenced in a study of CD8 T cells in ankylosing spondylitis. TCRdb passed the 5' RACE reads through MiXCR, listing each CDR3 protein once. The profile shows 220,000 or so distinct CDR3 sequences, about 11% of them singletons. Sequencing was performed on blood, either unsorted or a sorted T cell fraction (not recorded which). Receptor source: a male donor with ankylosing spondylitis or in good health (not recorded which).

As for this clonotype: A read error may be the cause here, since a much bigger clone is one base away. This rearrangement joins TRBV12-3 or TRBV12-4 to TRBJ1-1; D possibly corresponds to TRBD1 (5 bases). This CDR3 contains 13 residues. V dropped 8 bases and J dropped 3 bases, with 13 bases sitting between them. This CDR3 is CASALGVDTEAFF. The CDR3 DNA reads TGTGCCAGCGCTTTAGGGGTGGACACTGAAGCTTTCTTT.

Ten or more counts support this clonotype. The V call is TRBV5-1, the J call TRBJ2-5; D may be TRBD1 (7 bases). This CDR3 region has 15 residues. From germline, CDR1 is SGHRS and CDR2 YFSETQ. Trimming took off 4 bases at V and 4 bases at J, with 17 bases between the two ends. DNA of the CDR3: TGCGCCAGCAGCACCGACAGGGTCGGGGGAGAGACCCAGTACTTC. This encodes CASSTDRVGGETQYF.

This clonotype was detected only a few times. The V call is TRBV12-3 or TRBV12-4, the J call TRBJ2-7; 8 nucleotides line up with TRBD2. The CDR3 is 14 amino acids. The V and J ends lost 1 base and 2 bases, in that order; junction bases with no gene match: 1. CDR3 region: CASSLGSGAYEQYF. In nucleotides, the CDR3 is TGTGCCAGCAGTTTAGGTAGCGGGGCCTACGAGCAGTACTTC.

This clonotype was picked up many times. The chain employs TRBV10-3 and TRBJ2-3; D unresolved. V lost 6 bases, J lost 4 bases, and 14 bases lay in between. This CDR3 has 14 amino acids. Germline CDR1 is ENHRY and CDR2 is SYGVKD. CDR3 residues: CAISGGHQADTQYF. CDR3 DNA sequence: TGTGCCATCAGCGGTGGCCACCAAGCAGATACGCAGTATTTT.

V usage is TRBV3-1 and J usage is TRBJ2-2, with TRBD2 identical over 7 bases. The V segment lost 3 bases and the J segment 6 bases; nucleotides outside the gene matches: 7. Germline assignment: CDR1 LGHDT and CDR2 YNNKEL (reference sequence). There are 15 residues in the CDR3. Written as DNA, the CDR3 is TGTGCCAGCAGCCAGGGGGGGAGGATCGCCGGGGAGCTGTTTTTT. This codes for CASSQGGRIAGELFF. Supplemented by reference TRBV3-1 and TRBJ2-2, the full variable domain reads DTAVSQTPKYLVTQMGNDKSIKCEQNLGHDTMYWYKQDSKKFLKIMFSYNNKELIINETVPNRFSPKSPDKAHLNLHINSLELGDSAVYFCASSQGGRIAGELFFGEGSRLTVL.

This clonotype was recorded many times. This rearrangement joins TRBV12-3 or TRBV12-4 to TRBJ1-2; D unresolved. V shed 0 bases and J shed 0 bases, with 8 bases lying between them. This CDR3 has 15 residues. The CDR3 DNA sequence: TGTGCCAGCAGTTTAGCGGCCACCACTAACTATGGCTACACCTTC. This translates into CASSLAATTNYGYTF.

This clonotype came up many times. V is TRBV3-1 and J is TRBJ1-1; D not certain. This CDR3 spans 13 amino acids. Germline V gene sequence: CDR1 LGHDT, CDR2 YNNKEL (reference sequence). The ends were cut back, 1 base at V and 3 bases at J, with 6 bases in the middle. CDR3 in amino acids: CASSQAIDTEAFF. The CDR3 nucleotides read TGTGCCAGCAGCCAAGCAATCGACACTGAAGCTTTCTTT.

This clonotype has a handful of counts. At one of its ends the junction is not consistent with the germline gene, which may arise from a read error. The CDR3: CASSLRTGEMNTEAFF. The CDR3 DNA sequence: TGTGCCAGCTCACTCCGGACAGGGGAGATGAACACCGAAGCTTTCTTT. The chain links TRBV18 to TRBJ1-1; 9 bases fit TRBD1. The CDR3 spans 16 residues. The germline gives CDR1 KGHSH, CDR2 LQKENI.